This T cell receptor (beta chain) was sequenced during a study of early T cells in non-severe SARS-CoV-2 infection. TCRdb reanalysed the 5' RACE reads using MiXCR and keeps one entry per CDR3 protein. The sample contains roughly 57,000 distinct CDR3 sequences, 13% of which appear only once. Germline loops: CDR1 SGHTA, CDR2 FQGTGA. This CDR3 is 14 amino acids long. The germline V and J ends were trimmed by 5 bases and 2 bases, with 12 bases remaining between them. The TCR comes from an adult who was a healthcare worker with PCR-confirmed SARS-CoV-2 infection or an uninfected control (not recorded which). Sequenced here: whole blood, sampled at baseline. This sequence joins TRBV7-3 and TRBJ2-5; D perhaps matches TRBD2 (5 bases). CDR3 in DNA: TGTGCCAGCAGCCCTCTACCGGGGCAAGAGACCCAGTACTTC. Translation: CASSPLPGQETQYF.